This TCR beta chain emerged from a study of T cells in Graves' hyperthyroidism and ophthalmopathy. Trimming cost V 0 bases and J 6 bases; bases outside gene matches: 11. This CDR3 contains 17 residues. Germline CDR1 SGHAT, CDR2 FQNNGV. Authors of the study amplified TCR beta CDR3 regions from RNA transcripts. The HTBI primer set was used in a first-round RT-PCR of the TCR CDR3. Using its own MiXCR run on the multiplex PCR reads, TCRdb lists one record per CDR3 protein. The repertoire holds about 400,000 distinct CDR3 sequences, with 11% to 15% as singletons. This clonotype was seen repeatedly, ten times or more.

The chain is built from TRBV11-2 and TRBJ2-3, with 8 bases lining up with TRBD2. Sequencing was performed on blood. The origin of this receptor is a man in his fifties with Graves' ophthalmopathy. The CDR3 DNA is TGTGCCAGCAGCTTAGAAAGCGGGAGTATTTTTTTTGATACGCAGTATTTT. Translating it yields CASSLESGSIFFDTQYF.